This TCR beta chain was found in a study of cytomegalovirus exposure and HLA in healthy donors. The overall study: About 85 million unique TCRs from HLA-typed donors were held in an early release of data. Assignment to the Caucasian-associated ancestry cluster applied to approximately 79% of the approximately 420 genotyped donors. Whole-study results and caveats: Apparent HLA restriction characterized most CMV-associated TCR beta chains in a later analysis.

This clone was seen only a few times. Its target is not known. In the PCR, 60 Vbeta and 13 Jbeta primers were used. Profiled with immunoSEQ multiplex PCR; TCRdb holds only in-frame clones, not every one. Altogether about 65,000 clones are present, about 82% being singletons, with the ten largest covering less than 5%. Every donor was a healthy person donating bone marrow. Specimen: PBMCs. The receptor was derived from a woman in her twenties or thirties in good health and CMV-seronegative.

The CDR3 loop is CASDSDSHHYGYTF. The DNA for the CDR3 is TGTGCCAGCGACTCGGACTCCCACCACTATGGCTACACCTTC. The V gene is TRBV6-1, the J gene TRBJ1-2, with unresolved D. Germline loops: CDR1 MNHNS, CDR2 SASEGT. The CDR3 covers 14 residues. The V end was cut by 8 bases, the J end by 3 bases, with 16 bases between.